This T cell receptor (beta chain) was recovered during a study of metastatic and nonmetastatic thyroid tumors (dated by TCRdb to the early 2020s). About the study as a whole: For patients with malignant and with benign thyroid disease, the researchers compared repertoires between peripheral blood samples and tumor or nodule tissue samples. Results the study describes overall, beyond this receptor: In both blood and tumor samples, TCR beta diversity was reported to be significantly higher in malignant tumors than in benign nodules.

CDR1 and CDR2, per the germline V gene (reference sequence), are LNHDA and SQIVND. V and J lose 5 bases and 13 bases, and a span of 13 bases separates them. The CDR3 goes from the cysteine to the phenylalanine over 11 residues. Left in the record is the CDR3 DNA by itself, 33 bases read in frame from the first base. This clone was seen at least ten times. The antigen it binds to is not known. No much larger clone is present one base from it, and per-base qualities are unavailable. No patient had received any treatment before thyroid surgery. Using T-cell receptor beta sequencing, the researchers looked back retrospectively at clinical samples from patients, gathered between about 2011 and 2019. Library creation used PCR. Sequencer: Illumina HiSeq 4000. High-throughput sequencing was used to profile the TCR beta-chain CDR3 region of each patient. Per the original workflow: Drawing on CDR3 differences between clinicopathological groups, the researchers built a classifier meant to tell apart patients with distant-metastatic papillary thyroid cancer. To measure repertoire diversity the researchers used the Shannon index, while the Morisita-Horn index served to gauge how similar the tumor and blood repertoires were. The raw public reads went through TCRdb reprocessing: fastp at Q25, MiXCR clone calling, in-frame beta chains kept. TCRdb's processing, not the study's, gives the V and J calls here. This sample is represented by over 25,000 clones; roughly a tenth of them were singletons. The top ten clonotypes cover around 15% of the sample.

The sequence links TRBV19 to TRBJ2-3; the D call is possibly TRBD1 or TRBD2, each sharing 5 bases. This receptor was obtained from a female donor with papillary thyroid cancer or a benign thyroid nodule (not recorded which). Some clones in this sample may be carry-over from other donors' samples. The sequenced material came from blood. The CDR3 reads as follows: CASSWGTAEYF. The nucleotide sequence is given as TGTGCCAGTAGTTGGGGGACCGCAGAGTATTTT.